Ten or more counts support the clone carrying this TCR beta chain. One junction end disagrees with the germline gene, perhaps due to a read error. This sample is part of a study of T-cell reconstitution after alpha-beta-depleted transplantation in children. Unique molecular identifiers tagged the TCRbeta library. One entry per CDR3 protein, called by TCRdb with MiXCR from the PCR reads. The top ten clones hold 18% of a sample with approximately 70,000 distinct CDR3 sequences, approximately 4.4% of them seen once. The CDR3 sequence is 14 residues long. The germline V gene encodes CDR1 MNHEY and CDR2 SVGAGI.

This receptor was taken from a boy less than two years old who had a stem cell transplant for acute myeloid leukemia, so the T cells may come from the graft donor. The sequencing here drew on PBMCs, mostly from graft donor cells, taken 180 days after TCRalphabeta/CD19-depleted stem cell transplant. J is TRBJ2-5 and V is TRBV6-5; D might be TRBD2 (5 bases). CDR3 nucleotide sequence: TGTGCCAGCAGGTACTGGGCGGGCGAGGAGACCCAGTACTTC. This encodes CASRYWAGEETQYF.